These 13 T cell receptor beta chains originate from one sample sequenced in a study of cytomegalovirus exposure and HLA in healthy donors. 60 Vbeta and 13 Jbeta primers were used in PCR. The table came from immunoSEQ multiplex PCR; TCRdb's copy has only in-frame clones and leaves some out. Among some 150,000 clones listed, approximately 82% were seen once. Sequenced: PBMCs. Every receptor here comes from a male donor in good health and CMV-seronegative.

The chain employs TRBV18 and TRBJ2-7, with TRBD1 matching 9 bases. With 8 bases clipped from V and 2 bases from J, the junction kept 13 bases outside the gene matches. The CDR3 contains 16 residues. In germline, CDR1 is KGHSH, CDR2 LQKENI. The CDR3 sequence is CASKTVIGQGTYEQYF. The DNA for the CDR3 is TGTGCCAGCAAGACCGTGATAGGACAGGGGACCTACGAGCAGTACTTC.

This rearrangement joins TRBV6-1 to TRBJ2-7; 7 bases map to TRBD2. The length of the CDR3 is 12 residues. The germline V gene encodes CDR1 MNHNS and CDR2 SASEGT. V dropped 6 bases and J dropped 2; count of bases not matched to a gene: 1. CDR3 protein: CASRGTTYEQYF. The CDR3, as DNA: TGTGCCAGCAGGGGGACTACCTACGAGCAGTACTTC.

This chain uses TRBV4-1 with TRBJ2-7, with 11 bases aligning to TRBD1. J lost 6 bases, V lost 3 bases, and 1 base had no gene match. Germline CDR1 is MGHRA and CDR2 is YSYEKL. The CDR3 has 13 residues. Written as DNA, the CDR3 is TGCGCCAGCAGCCAGGGACAGGGGGGCGAGCAGTACTTC. Its translation is CASSQGQGGEQYF.

The table lists this clone with a count of one. The chain recombines TRBV19 with TRBJ1-4; TRBD1 matches at 12 bases. V shed 6 bases, J shed 4 bases, and the junction held 3 bases outside the gene matches. The CDR3 runs to 15 residues. In germline, CDR1 is LNHDA, CDR2 SQIVND (reference sequence). This CDR3 reads CASRGTGGDNEKLFF. Here the CDR3 DNA reads TGTGCCAGTAGAGGGACAGGGGGCGATAATGAAAAACTGTTTTTT.

V and J are TRBV2 and TRBJ1-1; TRBD1 aligns across 9 bases. Germline trimming cut 3 bases from V and 6 bases from J; bases unmatched to any gene: 5. Germline CDR1 and CDR2: SNHLY and FYNNEI. This CDR3 is built from 14 residues. The CDR3 region has the DNA TGTGCCAGCAGTGAGGGGACAGGGATGTCTGAAGCTTTCTTT. It codes for CASSEGTGMSEAFF.

V usage is TRBV7-2 and J usage is TRBJ1-1; possibly TRBD1 for D (6 bases). This CDR3 comprises 14 residues. Germline V gene lookup returns CDR1 SGHTA and CDR2 FQGNSA. Trimming stripped 1 base from V and 7 bases from J, with 13 bases between. CDR3 DNA: TGTGCCAGCAGCTTAGGGGGAGGGGGGAGTGAAGCTTTCTTT. Amino acid sequence: CASSLGGGGSEAFF.

This clone was observed a single time. In DNA form, the CDR3 reads TGCGCCAGCAGCCAAGGTCCGGGGTTCTTCCGGACTGAAGCTTTCTTT. Translating gives CASSQGPGFFRTEAFF. The genes are TRBV4-3 and TRBJ1-1; D uncertain. The CDR3 sequence is 16 residues long. Trimming took 1 base from V and 5 from J, leaving 17 bases between them. CDR1 and CDR2 (germline): LGHNA, YSLEER.

The V gene is TRBV15, the J gene TRBJ2-3, with a possible D match to TRBD2 (7 bases). With 9 bases removed from V and 1 base from J, the gap between germline ends came to 14 bases. CDR3 size: 14 residues. CDR1 and CDR2 from the germline V gene are LNHNV and YYDKDF (reference sequence). The CDR3 region has the DNA TGTGCCACTGGGGGGGGCTCCGGCACAGATACGCAGTATTTT. Its protein product is CATGGGSGTDTQYF.

The chain links TRBV7-9 to TRBJ2-1; 7 positions agree with TRBD1. CDR1 and CDR2 (germline): SEHNR, FQNEAQ (reference sequence). The CDR3 length is 14 residues. Trimming removed 10 bases from V and 5 bases from J; junction bases left unmatched: 11. The CDR3 bases are TGTGCCAACCAATTAACAGGGGCTCACAATGAGCAGTTCTTC. This translates into CANQLTGAHNEQFF.

This clone turned up a few times. DNA for the CDR3: TGTGCCAGCAGGCCAACCTCTAGCGGGCAAGAGACCCAGTACTTC. Translation gives CASRPTSSGQETQYF. V usage is TRBV7-2 and J usage is TRBJ2-5, with 8 positions matching TRBD2. CDR3 size: 15 residues. The J segment lost 2 bases and the V segment lost 6 bases, leaving 8 bases of the junction unmatched. Looked up from germline, CDR1 is SGHTA and CDR2 is FQGNSA.

J is TRBJ2-6 and V is TRBV7-9; no definite D call. The length of the CDR3 is 15 residues. The germline CDR1 and CDR2 sequences are SEHNR and FQNEAQ (reference sequence). Trimming removed 4 bases from V and 0 bases from J, with 7 bases in between. DNA of the CDR3: TGTGCCAGCAGCTCTCCGGTCTCTGGGGCCAACGTCCTGACTTTC. Translation: CASSSPVSGANVLTF.

Concerning this clone itself: The missing conserved phenylalanine or tryptophan at the end of this CDR3 makes a read error likely. The gene calls are TRBV9 and TRBJ1-4, with a tentative D call TRBD1 (6 bases). CDR3 length: 15 residues. V lost 0 bases and J 7 bases, leaving 13 bases between the germline ends. Germline values: CDR1 SGDLS, CDR2 YYNGEE. CDR3 amino acids: CASSVAAGAFEKLFS. In nucleotides, the CDR3 is TGTGCCAGCAGCGTAGCGGCAGGGGCGTTTGAAAAACTGTTTTCT.

The gene calls are TRBV28 and TRBJ1-2, with D perhaps TRBD1 (6 bases). The CDR3 is 12 amino acids. CDR1 MDHEN and CDR2 SYDVKM come from the germline V gene. V was trimmed by 5 bases and J by 5 bases, leaving 9 bases between them. The CDR3 spells CASSVTGYGYTF. DNA of the CDR3: TGTGCCAGCAGTGTTACAGGGTATGGCTACACCTTC.